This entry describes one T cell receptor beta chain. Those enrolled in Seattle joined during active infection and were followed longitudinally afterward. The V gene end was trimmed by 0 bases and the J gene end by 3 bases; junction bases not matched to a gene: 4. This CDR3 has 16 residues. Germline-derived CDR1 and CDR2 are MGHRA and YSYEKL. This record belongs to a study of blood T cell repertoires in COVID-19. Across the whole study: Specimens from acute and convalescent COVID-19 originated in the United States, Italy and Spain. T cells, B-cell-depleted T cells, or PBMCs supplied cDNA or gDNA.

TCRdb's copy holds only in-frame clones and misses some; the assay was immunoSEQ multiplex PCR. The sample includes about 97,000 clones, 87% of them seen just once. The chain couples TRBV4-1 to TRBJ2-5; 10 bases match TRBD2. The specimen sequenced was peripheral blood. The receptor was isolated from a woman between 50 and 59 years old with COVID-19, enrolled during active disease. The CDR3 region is CASSQDPSGGEETQYF. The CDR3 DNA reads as TGCGCCAGCAGCCAAGATCCAAGCGGGGGGGAAGAGACCCAGTACTTC.